A single sample gave rise to the 32 T cell receptor beta chains below, sequenced in a study of beta chain features in type 1 diabetes. General observations from the study: There was a moderate but significant shortening of TCRB CDR3s in all four CD4+ subsets of Type 1 diabetes patients.

No cognate antigen is known for these TCRs. cDNA synthesis used the whole RNA isolate, giving expressed TCRB sequences. Measured with immunoSEQ multiplex PCR; TCRdb has only the in-frame clones, and not every one. The sample carries about 390,000 clones, over 8.5% recorded once. The material sequenced was central memory CD4+ T cells from blood. The receptor source for this set is a man younger than 45 with type 1 diabetes.

This clone was recorded at least ten times. The chain employs TRBV6-5 and TRBJ2-7; D is unclear. Trimming pared 2 bases from V and 2 bases from J, leaving 16 bases between. Germline V gene data show CDR1 as MNHEY and CDR2 as SVGAGI. The CDR3 is 16 residues long. This CDR3 is CASSYLRTGLPYEQYF. For the CDR3, the DNA is TGTGCCAGCAGTTACCTTAGAACCGGGCTTCCCTACGAGCAGTACTTC.

The chain couples TRBV28 to TRBJ2-7; TRBD1 aligns across 9 bases. Germline V gene lookup returns CDR1 MDHEN and CDR2 SYDVKM. Trimming at V came to 5 bases and at J to 6 bases, leaving 11 bases not matched to a gene. The CDR3 consists of 15 residues. As DNA, the CDR3 is TGTGCCAGCAGTATACCACAGGGGGCGACGAGCGAGCAGTACTTC. This sequence encodes CASSIPQGATSEQYF.

This clone was seen a handful of times. The chain employs TRBV6-1 and TRBJ1-2; tentative D call: TRBD1 (5 bases). This CDR3 contains 14 residues. The V and J ends lost 6 bases and 4 bases respectively, with 15 bases between them. Germline loops: CDR1 MNHNS, CDR2 SASEGT. CDR3 in DNA: TGTGCCAGCAGGACCGAAGGGACGGTCTATGGCTACACCTTC. It specifies CASRTEGTVYGYTF.

This clone was seen more than once but under ten times. The J gene is TRBJ1-2, the V gene TRBV28; D unclear. The CDR3 is 12 residues long. The germline V and J ends were trimmed by 3 bases and 4 bases, with 6 bases remaining between them. Looked up from germline, CDR1 is MDHEN and CDR2 is SYDVKM. CDR3 DNA: TGTGCCAGCAGTTTGTCCGTCTATGGCTACACCTTC. Translated: CASSLSVYGYTF.

The chain employs TRBV5-1 and TRBJ2-7; no clear D. Per germline, CDR1 SGHRS and CDR2 YFSETQ. Between the trimmed V and J ends, which lost 0 bases and 5 bases, there was a span of 15 bases. This CDR3 is 15 amino acids long. The CDR3 DNA reads TGCGCCAGCAGCTTGGAGCCGGGTGGAGTGGACGAGCAGTACTTC. This encodes CASSLEPGGVDEQYF.

This clone appeared a few times. J is TRBJ2-5 and V is TRBV7-2, with D perhaps matching TRBD2 (5 bases). Germline-derived CDR1 and CDR2 are SGHTA and FQGNSA. V lost 5 bases and J lost 4, with 20 bases in between. The length of the CDR3 is 16 residues. CDR3 sequence (DNA): TGTGCCAGCAGCCTAGGACGAGGGTCTTGGAGAGAGACCCAGTACTTC. Protein product: CASSLGRGSWRETQYF.

There are a few counts of this clone. The rearrangement uses TRBV4-3 and TRBJ1-3; D ambiguous. V gave up 3 bases and J gave up 2 bases, with 11 bases separating them. Germline assignment: CDR1 LGHNA and CDR2 YSLEER. This CDR3 comprises 15 residues. CDR3 DNA sequence: TGCGCCAGCAGCCAGAACAACTTCGCTGGAAACACCATATATTTT. This encodes CASSQNNFAGNTIYF.

The rearrangement links TRBV6-1 to TRBJ1-4; D uncertain. From germline, CDR1 is MNHNS and CDR2 SASEGT. V dropped 10 bases and J dropped 5 bases, with 20 bases sitting between them. The CDR3 is made up of 15 amino acids. CDR3 DNA: TGTGCCACCCAACCCTTTTGGCTTCAGAATGAAAAACTGTTTTTT. Protein: CATQPFWLQNEKLFF.

In this sample, this clone turned up a few times. This CDR3 is CASSKDRGNTEAFF. The CDR3 bases are TGTGCCAGCAGCAAGGACAGGGGGAACACTGAAGCTTTCTTT. The chain joins TRBV11-3 to TRBJ1-1; 9 bases agree with TRBD1. Germline CDR1 is SGHNT and CDR2 is YENEEA. The V gene end was trimmed by 5 bases and the J gene end by 1 base; junction bases not matched to a gene: 2. This CDR3 spans 14 amino acids.

The chain combines TRBV7-9 with TRBJ1-1; D possibly corresponds to TRBD1 (5 bases). Per the germline V gene, CDR1 is SEHNR and CDR2 is FQNEAQ (reference sequence). V lost 5 bases and J lost 5, with 12 bases in between. CDR3 length: 13 amino acids. DNA of the CDR3: TGTGCCAGCAGCAATCACGGGACTACTGAAGCTTTCTTT. As protein: CASSNHGTTEAFF.

The chain recombines TRBV18 with TRBJ1-1, with D uncertain. The CDR3 is 14 amino acids. The V gene's germline CDR1 is KGHSH and CDR2 LQKENI. V was trimmed by 2 bases and J by 1 base, leaving 8 bases between them. Here the CDR3 reads CASSPGGRNTEAFF. CDR3 nucleotide sequence: TGTGCCAGCTCACCAGGCGGCCGGAACACTGAAGCTTTCTTT.

This clone was counted only a few times. The J gene is TRBJ2-2, the V gene TRBV7-6; perhaps TRBD1 as D (7 bases). V was cut by 4 bases and J by 2 bases, with 23 bases left in between. This CDR3 comprises 19 residues. Germline values: CDR1 SGHVS, CDR2 FNYEAQ. CDR3 in amino acids: CASSSPGRRGVINTGELFF. DNA of the CDR3: TGTGCCAGCAGCTCACCGGGACGCAGGGGGGTGATTAACACCGGGGAGCTGTTTTTT.

The chain links TRBV7-2 to TRBJ2-7; 10 nucleotides match TRBD1. The CDR3 is 15 residues long. Germline CDR1 reads SGHTA; CDR2 reads FQGNSA. V lost 1 base and J lost 5; bases outside the gene matches: 5. CDR3 coding DNA: TGTGCCAGCAGCTTAGTCATAGGGACAGGGGACGAGCAGTACTTC. Translated, it gives CASSLVIGTGDEQYF.

The table lists this clone with a few counts. The chain is built from TRBV19 and TRBJ2-7; D is unresolved. Trimming left V 6 bases short and J 2 bases short, with 17 bases between. This CDR3 region has 15 residues. The germline V gene encodes CDR1 LNHDA and CDR2 SQIVND (reference sequence). The CDR3 here is CASSQREASTYEQYF. The CDR3 DNA sequence: TGTGCCAGTAGCCAGCGAGAAGCAAGCACCTACGAGCAGTACTTC.

This clone was detected a few times. The V and J genes are TRBV27 and TRBJ2-7; D is undetermined. The CDR3 loop spans 14 amino acids. V lost 0 bases and J lost 4, with 10 bases in between. The V gene's germline CDR1 is MNHEY and CDR2 SMNVEV (reference sequence). The CDR3 loop reads CASSLSGFRYEQYF. DNA of the CDR3: TGTGCCAGCAGTTTATCGGGATTTCGGTACGAGCAGTACTTC.

A few counts support this clone. The rearrangement joins TRBV11-2 to TRBJ2-2; 12 positions agree with TRBD2. The ends lost 4 bases at V and 8 bases at J; junction bases unmatched: 11. The CDR3 covers 17 residues. Germline V gene sequence: CDR1 SGHAT, CDR2 FQNNGV. CDR3 in amino acids: CASSSELAGGRMGELFF. The CDR3 DNA reads TGTGCCAGCAGCTCGGAACTAGCGGGAGGTCGAATGGGGGAGCTGTTTTTT.

Only a few counts were recorded for this clone. The chain has TRBV2 and TRBJ1-1; D is uncertain. The germline V and J ends were trimmed by 4 bases and 0 bases, with 12 bases remaining between them. The CDR3 runs to 15 residues. Germline V gene lookup returns CDR1 SNHLY and CDR2 FYNNEI. The DNA of the CDR3 is TGTGCCAGCAGTGCTCGTATTACACTGAACACTGAAGCTTTCTTT. Its translation is CASSARITLNTEAFF.

This clone was found a few times. V and J are TRBV6-6 and TRBJ2-7; D possibly matches TRBD1 or TRBD2 (6 bases each). CDR3 length: 15 amino acids. V was pared by 7 bases and J by 0 bases, with 16 bases between. CDR1 and CDR2 from the germline V gene are MNHNY and SVGAGI (reference sequence). Here the CDR3 reads CASTIGGGNSYEQYF. The CDR3 coding sequence is TGTGCCAGCACCATTGGAGGGGGAAACTCCTACGAGCAGTACTTC.

This clone has at least ten counts. The chain joins TRBV2 to TRBJ1-4, with a weak D call TRBD1 (5 bases). Germline CDR1 is SNHLY and CDR2 is FYNNEI. V dropped 6 bases and J dropped 8 bases, with 16 bases sitting between them. This CDR3 comprises 14 residues. DNA of the CDR3: TGTGCCAGCAGCGTAAACAGGAGAGAGGAAAAACTGTTTTTT. This codes for CASSVNRREEKLFF.

This clone was detected ten times or more. The V gene is TRBV14, the J gene TRBJ2-6; weak D call: TRBD1 (7 bases). This CDR3 region has 20 residues. CDR1 is SGHDN, CDR2 FVKESK, per germline. V was trimmed by 2 bases and J by 0 bases, leaving 20 bases between them. The CDR3 DNA is TGTGCCAGCAGCCAAAGGTTTAGGCGGGACAGCAGCTCTGGGGCCAACGTCCTGACTTTC. It translates to CASSQRFRRDSSSGANVLTF.

This clone showed up just a few times. The gene calls are TRBV5-1 and TRBJ2-3; 7 bases fit TRBD1. V was clipped by 4 bases and J by 2 bases; unmatched bases: 4. The CDR3 runs 14 residues. Germline CDR1 and CDR2: SGHRS and YFSETQ. The CDR3 DNA sequence: TGCGCCAGCAGCCCCGACAGGGCCACAGATACGCAGTATTTT. It translates to CASSPDRATDTQYF.

This clone showed up many times. V usage is TRBV6-1 and J usage is TRBJ2-7; 10 bases fit TRBD1. The germline CDR1 and CDR2 sequences are MNHNS and SASEGT. J lost 12 bases, V lost 3 bases, and 11 bases had no gene match. The CDR3 runs 14 residues. CDR3 residues: CASSEGLGDRGRYF. CDR3 nucleotide sequence: TGTGCCAGCAGTGAGGGGCTGGGGGACAGGGGAAGGTACTTC.

This clone was counted a few times. This chain uses TRBV7-3 with TRBJ2-3; unclear D gene. V was cut by 1 base and J by 5 bases, with 7 bases left in between. Germline V lookup: CDR1 SGHTA, CDR2 FQGTGA. The CDR3 spans 13 residues. CDR3 bases: TGTGCCAGCAGCTTAAAGTCGGGAGATACGCAGTATTTT. It encodes CASSLKSGDTQYF.

The sample holds many counts of this clone. This chain links TRBV14 with TRBJ2-2; tentative D call: TRBD1 (6 bases). V shed 4 bases and J shed 7 bases, with 13 bases lying between them. In germline, CDR1 is SGHDN, CDR2 FVKESK. The CDR3 sequence is 14 residues long. CDR3 sequence (DNA): TGTGCCAGCAGCCCCTGGACAGTCGGCGGGGAGCTGTTTTTT. Amino acid sequence: CASSPWTVGGELFF.

Only a few counts were recorded for this clone. Different DNA sequences within this sample yield the same CDR3. The chain is built from TRBV10-3 and TRBJ2-1; TRBD2 matches 12 bases. Germline lookup yields CDR1 ENHRY and CDR2 SYGVKD. The CDR3 is 13 amino acids. The V and J ends lost 8 bases and 4 bases, in that order; junction bases with no gene match: 0. The CDR3 region has the DNA TGTGCCATCGGACTAGCGGGATACAATGAGCAGTTCTTC. Amino acid sequence: CAIGLAGYNEQFF.

This clone was counted between two and nine times. This chain links TRBV7-2 with TRBJ1-2; D remains ambiguous. This CDR3 is built from 18 residues. Germline V gene data show CDR1 as SGHTA and CDR2 as FQGNSA. V was shortened by 5 bases and J by 5 bases, with 27 bases between the two germline ends. This CDR3 reads CASSLSSLSAGVGYGYTF. In DNA, the CDR3 is TGTGCCAGCAGCCTGTCTTCTCTCTCAGCGGGAGTAGGGTATGGCTACACCTTC.

This clone turned up a few times. V usage is TRBV7-6 and J usage is TRBJ2-1, with 10 bases matching TRBD2. CDR3 length: 17 residues. The V gene's germline CDR1 is SGHVS and CDR2 FNYEAQ. V was pared by 5 bases and J by 8 bases, with 15 bases of the junction left unmatched. The CDR3 reads CASSRTASGRGRDEQFF. Written as DNA, the CDR3 is TGTGCCAGCAGCCGCACGGCTAGCGGGAGAGGTAGGGATGAGCAGTTCTTC.

This clone was observed a few times. A junction boundary mismatches the germline segment, possibly from a read error. The CDR3 DNA sequence: TGTGCCAGCAGTTTACTAGTTTCTGGGGCCAACGTCCTGACTTTC. This gives the protein CASSLLVSGANVLTF. The gene calls are TRBV10-3 and TRBJ2-6; possibly TRBD2 for D (5 bases). The CDR3 contains 15 residues. Germline CDR1 is ENHRY and CDR2 is SYGVKD.

This clone has only a few counts. V is TRBV4-2 and J is TRBJ2-3; D is uncertain. This CDR3 has 15 residues. V shed 5 bases and J shed 1 base, with 13 bases lying between them. Germline lookup yields CDR1 LGHNA and CDR2 YNFKEQ. This CDR3 is CASSSRHSGTDTQYF. CDR3 coding DNA: TGTGCCAGCAGCTCCCGACATTCCGGCACAGATACGCAGTATTTT.

In this sample, this clone turned up many times. V usage is TRBV28 and J usage is TRBJ2-4; 11 bases fit TRBD1. The germline gives CDR1 MDHEN, CDR2 SYDVKM. Trimming at V came to 8 bases and at J to 6 bases, leaving 6 bases not matched to a gene. This CDR3 has 14 residues. The CDR3: CASSSGTGGNIQYF. Written as DNA, the CDR3 is TGTGCCAGCTCCTCCGGGACAGGGGGAAACATTCAGTACTTC.

This chain links TRBV15 with TRBJ1-5; D remains ambiguous. V lost 0 bases, J lost 7 bases, and 7 bases lay in between. The CDR3 is 13 amino acids. Germline loops: CDR1 LNHNV, CDR2 YYDKDF (reference sequence). As DNA, the CDR3 is TGTGCCACCAGCAGAGATCTTTACCAGCCCCAGCATTTT. As protein: CATSRDLYQPQHF.

This clone was seen a handful of times. This rearrangement joins TRBV7-9 to TRBJ2-7; no definite D call. V dropped 2 bases and J dropped 6 bases, with 14 bases sitting between them. This CDR3 comprises 14 residues. CDR1 and CDR2 from the germline V gene are SEHNR and FQNEAQ (reference sequence). The CDR3 bases are TGTGCCAGCAGCTTAAGTGGATGGGAAGGCGAGCAGTACTTC. Residues: CASSLSGWEGEQYF.